The clone carrying this TCR beta chain was counted many times. Its cognate antigen is unknown. This library used roughly 370 ng RNA and molecular barcoded adaptors spanning alpha/delta and beta/gamma chains. Each CDR3 protein gets one entry after TCRdb re-called the reads with MiXCR. The data hold 75,000 to 90,000 distinct CDR3 sequences, with more than 9% observed a single time. The source of the sample is a study of read filtering for tumor transcriptome and immune sequencing. Looking at the study overall: R-ISS stage counts were 8 for I, 15 to 20 for II, six or seven for III.

Study results and caveats: Sorted CD138-negative bone marrow cells were not purified T cells.

V trimming: 3 bases; J trimming: 7 bases; junction bases outside the gene matches: 8. Looked up from germline, CDR1 is DFQATT and CDR2 is SNEGSKA (reference sequence). The CDR3 covers 15 residues. Sequenced material: a population of CD138-negative cells sorted from bone marrow. The origin of this receptor is a donor at least 40 years old with multiple myeloma. This sequence joins TRBV20-1 and TRBJ1-6; the match to TRBD1 covers 8 bases. For the CDR3, the DNA is TGCAGTGCTAGGGAGGGACAGGCCCGAAATTCACCCCTCCACTTT. Its protein is CSAREGQARNSPLHF.